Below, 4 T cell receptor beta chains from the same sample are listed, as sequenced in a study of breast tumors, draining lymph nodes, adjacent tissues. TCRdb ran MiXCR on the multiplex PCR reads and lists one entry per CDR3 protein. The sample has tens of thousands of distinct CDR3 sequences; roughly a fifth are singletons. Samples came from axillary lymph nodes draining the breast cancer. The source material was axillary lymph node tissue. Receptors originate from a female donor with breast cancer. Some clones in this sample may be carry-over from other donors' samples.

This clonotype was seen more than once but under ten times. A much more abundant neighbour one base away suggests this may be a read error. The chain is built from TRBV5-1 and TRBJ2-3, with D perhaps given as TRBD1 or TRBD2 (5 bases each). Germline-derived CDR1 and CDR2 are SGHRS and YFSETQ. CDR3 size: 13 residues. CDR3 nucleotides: TGCGCCAGCATGAGGGGTGCCACAGATGCGCAGTATTTT. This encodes CASMRGATDAQYF.

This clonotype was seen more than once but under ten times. CDR3 coding DNA: TGTGCCAGCAGCTCCTGGGGAAGCAATCAGCCCCAGCATTTT. Translated: CASSSWGSNQPQHF. The V and J genes are TRBV27 and TRBJ1-5; D gene uncertain. Germline lookup yields CDR1 MNHEY and CDR2 SMNVEV (reference sequence). The CDR3 is made up of 14 amino acids. Trimming removed 6 bases at V and 1 base at J, with 10 bases between.

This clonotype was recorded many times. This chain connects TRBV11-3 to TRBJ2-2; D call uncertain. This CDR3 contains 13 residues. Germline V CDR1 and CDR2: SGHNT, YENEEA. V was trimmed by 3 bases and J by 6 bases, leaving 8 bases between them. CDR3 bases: TGTGCCAGCAGCTTTGGCCTCGCCGGGGAGCTGTTTTTT. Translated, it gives CASSFGLAGELFF.

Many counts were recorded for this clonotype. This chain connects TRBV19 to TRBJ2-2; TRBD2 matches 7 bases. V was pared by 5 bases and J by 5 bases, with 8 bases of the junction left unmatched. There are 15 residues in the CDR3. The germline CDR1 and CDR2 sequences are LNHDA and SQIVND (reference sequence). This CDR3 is CASSSSRERTGELFF. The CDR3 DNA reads TGTGCCAGTAGTTCGTCGCGGGAGAGGACCGGGGAGCTGTTTTTT.